Listed below are T cell receptor beta chains from one sample, sequenced in a study of T cells in Graves' hyperthyroidism and ophthalmopathy. TCRdb reprocessed the multiplex PCR reads via MiXCR and lists one record per CDR3 protein. The sample lists over 300,000 distinct CDR3 sequences; roughly 13% were seen once. The specimen sequenced was blood. All receptors come from a woman aged 40 to 50 with Graves' ophthalmopathy. CDR3s include the opening cysteine and the closing phenylalanine or tryptophan. Expanded clones are given a class, and other clones once, few, many or no size at all.

clone_size,v_call,cdr3_aa
many,TRBV20-1,CSAILRARRTDTQYF
-,TRBV7-6,CASSTDLVNTEAFF
many,TRBV7-2,CASSLVGTSGGIWQFF
many,TRBV7-9,CASRRDLNYEQYF
many,TRBV2,CAGSEYNEQFF
many,TRBV20-1,CSAPRTRSVETQYF
many,TRBV20-1,CSARPIEGSYEQYF
many,TRBV28,CASSSDAYEQYF
many,TRBV4-1,CASSQFPPAADTEAFF
few,TRBV6-1,CASRTPLDRGKGNTIYF
-,TRBV15,CATSRGDRVGTGELFF
-,TRBV11-3,CASSQRDRGNYGYTF
many,TRBV6-1,CASTEKGASKLGQFF
many,TRBV19,CASSMRVNEQFF
few,TRBV19,CASSTLGGLAGYTF
many,TRBV7-8,CASSLTEGAHEKLFF
-,TRBV2,CASKSMRLATDEQYF
many,TRBV2,CASRYLESGDQETQYF
many,TRBV28,CASSLPASRREQYF
many,TRBV28,CASSDDSRYEQYF
many,TRBV7-9,CASSLVGSGEQYF
-,TRBV5-4,CASSLDGTGPLHGYTF
-,TRBV20-1,CSARTGGAYGYTF
-,TRBV30,CAWSWDRDEAFF
-,TRBV4-2,CASSQPTSGRAHEQYF
-,TRBV5-4,CASSSGTGRAYEQYF
many,TRBV11-3,CASSLGAGVRSDTQYF
many,TRBV7-9,CASSFDGNNEKLFF
many,TRBV20-1,CSALDRNYGYTF
-,TRBV11-3,CASSLAGQTGSYEQYF
many,TRBV7-9,CASSLRYNEQFF
many,TRBV14,CASSQAGQVREQYF
few,TRBV6-1,CANSSGTPPDEQYF
many,TRBV5-8,CASTRSPTSGASYEQYF
many,TRBV28,CASSSSDRGLVEQYF
many,TRBV12-3/TRBV12-4,CASSPHSGNEQFF